A single sample is the source of the 21 T cell receptor beta chains below, sequenced in a study of T cells in Graves' hyperthyroidism and ophthalmopathy. RNA transcripts provided the source from which TCR beta CDR3 regions were amplified. The HTBI primer set was used in a first-round RT-PCR of the TCR CDR3. One entry per CDR3 protein results from TCRdb running MiXCR on the multiplex PCR reads. The repertoire holds more than 500,000 distinct CDR3 sequences, with roughly 50% as singletons. Specimen: peripheral blood or thyroid tissue (not recorded which). The receptor source for this set is an adult woman with Graves' disease, either hyperthyroidism or ophthalmopathy (not recorded which).

This clonotype was seen only a few times. The rearrangement links TRBV4-1 to TRBJ1-6; no clear D gene. Trimming removed 0 bases from V and 4 bases from J, with 10 bases in between. Germline lookup yields CDR1 MGHRA and CDR2 YSYEKL. The CDR3 is 16 amino acids. For the CDR3, the DNA is TGCGCCAGCAGCCAAGAAAGATTTAAGTATAATTCACCCCTCCACTTT. Protein sequence: CASSQERFKYNSPLHF.

This rearrangement joins TRBV5-6 to TRBJ1-2; TRBD1 might be the D (5 bases). The germline CDR1 and CDR2 sequences are SGHDT and YYEEEE. V gave up 3 bases and J gave up 6 bases, with 12 bases separating them. The CDR3 totals 13 residues. The CDR3 spells CASSSGTVDGYTF. Written as DNA, the CDR3 is TGTGCCAGCAGCTCTGGGACTGTGGATGGCTACACCTTC.

In this sample, this clonotype turned up many times. The chain recombines TRBV5-1 with TRBJ2-7; 11 bases map to TRBD2. Trimming took 4 bases from V and 3 from J; bases not matched to a gene: 6. This CDR3 spans 15 amino acids. Per the germline V gene, CDR1 is SGHRS and CDR2 is YFSETQ. CDR3 loop: CASSKGTSGFYEQYF. The CDR3 region has the DNA TGCGCCAGCAGCAAGGGGACTAGCGGATTCTACGAGCAGTACTTC.

This clonotype was seen only a few times. Germline is not matched at one junction end, which may reflect a read error. The chain employs TRBV7-2 and TRBJ1-2; no reliable D call. This CDR3 has 11 residues. Germline lookup yields CDR1 SGHTA and CDR2 FQGNSA. Here the CDR3 reads CASSRTYAYTF. The CDR3 coding sequence is TGTGCCAGCAGCCGGACTTATGCCTACACCTTC.

In nucleotides, the CDR3 is TGTGCCAGCAGCTTAGGGCAGAGTGGAGAAAAACTGTTTTTT. Protein product: CASSLGQSGEKLFF. V and J are TRBV7-6 and TRBJ1-4; D gene uncertain. The CDR3 covers 14 residues. In germline, CDR1 is SGHVS, CDR2 FNYEAQ. Deletions cut 1 base from V and 8 bases from J, with 11 bases between.

This clonotype was picked up a small number of times. The V and J genes are TRBV7-3 and TRBJ1-2; D possibly corresponds to TRBD1 (6 bases). Germline values: CDR1 SGHTA, CDR2 FQGTGA. V was shortened by 6 bases and J by 7 bases, with 15 bases between the two germline ends. The CDR3 loop spans 13 amino acids. CDR3 region: CASSLNRVVGYTF. Written as DNA, the CDR3 is TGTGCCAGCAGTCTCAACAGGGTTGTTGGCTACACCTTC.

This clonotype was found once. The rearrangement joins TRBV25-1 to TRBJ2-7; D unclear. Trimming left V 5 bases short and J 0 bases short, with 5 bases between. Germline CDR1 MGHDK, CDR2 SYGVNS. CDR3 size: 12 residues. CDR3 residues: CASSMISYEQYF. The CDR3 DNA is TGTGCCAGCAGTATGATCTCCTACGAGCAGTACTTC.

The table lists this clonotype with many counts. The rearrangement uses TRBV7-9 and TRBJ1-3; 7 bases line up with TRBD1. V gave up 4 bases and J gave up 0 bases; unmatched junction bases: 3. The CDR3 has 15 residues. In germline, CDR1 is SEHNR, CDR2 FQNEAQ (reference sequence). CDR3 sequence: CASSYDRDSGNTIYF. The CDR3 coding sequence is TGTGCCAGCAGCTATGACAGGGACTCTGGAAACACCATATATTTT. Full variable domain (outside the CDR3, taken from reference TRBV7-9 and TRBJ1-3): DTGVSQNPRHKITKRGQNVTFRCDPISEHNRLYWYRQTLGQGPEFLTYFQNEAQLEKSRLLSDRFSAERPKGSFSTLEIQRTEQGDSAMYLCASSYDRDSGNTIYFGEGSWLTVV.

V is TRBV10-1 and J is TRBJ1-1; unclear D gene. Looked up from germline, CDR1 is WNHNN and CDR2 is SYGVQD (reference sequence). CDR3 length equals 11 residues. The V gene lost 5 bases and the J gene lost 3 bases, with 4 bases spanning the gap. CDR3 nucleotide sequence: TGCGCCAGCAGTACTCACACTGAAGCTTTCTTT. It codes for CASSTHTEAFF.

This clonotype was recorded at least ten times. The rearrangement links TRBV20-1 to TRBJ1-4, with D maybe TRBD1 (6 bases). The CDR3 loop spans 13 amino acids. The germline gives CDR1 DFQATT, CDR2 SNEGSKA (reference sequence). The ends were cut back, 5 bases at V and 7 bases at J, with 14 bases in the middle. CDR3 region: CSAYRDVGEKLFF. The DNA for the CDR3 is TGCAGTGCTTACAGGGATGTGGGTGAAAAACTGTTTTTT.

The chain links TRBV10-3 to TRBJ1-5; a possible D gene is TRBD1 (6 bases). Germline V gene data show CDR1 as ENHRY and CDR2 as SYGVKD. CDR3 length: 15 amino acids. The germline V and J ends were trimmed by 5 bases and 1 base, with 12 bases remaining between them. CDR3 nucleotide sequence: TGTGCCATCAGTTCGGCAGGGGACAGCAATCAGCCCCAGCATTTT. Translating gives CAISSAGDSNQPQHF.

This chain uses TRBV5-1 with TRBJ2-1, with D perhaps TRBD1 (6 bases). Looked up from germline, CDR1 is SGHRS and CDR2 is YFSETQ. CDR3 size: 11 residues. Trimming cost V 2 bases and J 9 bases, with 6 bases left between them. The CDR3 region is CASSFRGEQFF. The CDR3 region has the DNA TGCGCCAGCAGCTTCAGGGGTGAGCAGTTCTTC. The full variable domain, with the rest looked up from reference TRBV5-1 and TRBJ2-1, is KAGVTQTPRYLIKTRGQQVTLSCSPISGHRSVSWYQQTPGQGLQFLFEYFSETQRNKGNFPGRFSGRQFSNSRSEMNVSTLELGDSALYLCASSFRGEQFFGPGTRLTVL.

This clonotype was seen at least ten times. This chain joins TRBV5-1 and TRBJ1-2; 7 nucleotides agree with TRBD1. The CDR3 consists of 15 residues. Trimming cost V 3 bases and J 4 bases; bases outside gene matches: 9. Germline V gene lookup returns CDR1 SGHRS and CDR2 YFSETQ. The CDR3 sequence is CASSSMGDSSYGYTF. DNA of the CDR3: TGCGCCAGCAGCTCCATGGGGGACAGCTCCTATGGCTACACCTTC.

This chain joins TRBV14 and TRBJ2-7; 9 nucleotides match TRBD1. The CDR3 loop spans 15 amino acids. V shed 3 bases, J shed 5 bases, and the junction held 8 bases outside the gene matches. The germline V gene encodes CDR1 SGHDN and CDR2 FVKESK. The CDR3 bases are TGTGCCAGCAGCCACACAGGGGGCGAATTCCACGAGCAGTACTTC. Translation: CASSHTGGEFHEQYF.

This clonotype was counted at least ten times. The chain carries TRBV20-1 and TRBJ1-5; D gene unclear. The CDR3 contains 11 residues. The V end was cut by 1 base, the J end by 9 bases, with 7 bases between. Germline CDR1 is DFQATT and CDR2 is SNEGSKA (reference sequence). DNA for the CDR3: TGCAGTGCTAGAGGGGAGCTGCCCCAGCATTTT. Translating it yields CSARGELPQHF.

This sequence joins TRBV29-1 and TRBJ1-1; D ambiguous. V was pared by 7 bases and J by 0 bases, with 15 bases between. The germline gives CDR1 SQVTM, CDR2 ANQGSEA. The CDR3 totals 14 residues. The DNA of the CDR3 is TGCAGCGCCAGCGCCGGACGGCTGAACACTGAAGCTTTCTTT. Its translation is CSASAGRLNTEAFF.

The sample holds a few counts of this clonotype. The chain combines TRBV29-1 with TRBJ1-1; weak D call: TRBD1 (5 bases). The CDR3 consists of 13 residues. Germline V lookup: CDR1 SQVTM, CDR2 ANQGSEA. V lost 6 bases and J 5 bases, leaving 16 bases between the germline ends. The chain's CDR3 is CSVPRQGGTEAFF. The CDR3 DNA reads as TGCAGCGTCCCCCGGCAGGGAGGGACTGAAGCTTTCTTT.

The chain combines TRBV20-1 with TRBJ2-5, with 7 nucleotides matching TRBD1. Germline lookup yields CDR1 DFQATT and CDR2 SNEGSKA (reference sequence). This CDR3 has 16 amino acids. The CDR3 region is CSASSQVTGLQETQYF. The CDR3 coding sequence is TGCAGCGCCAGCAGCCAAGTGACAGGGCTTCAAGAGACCCAGTACTTC.

The chain is built from TRBV6-1 and TRBJ1-1; D might be TRBD1 (6 bases). Germline CDR1 and CDR2: MNHNS and SASEGT. Deletions cut 9 bases from V and 6 bases from J, with 20 bases between. There are 14 residues in the CDR3. For the CDR3, the DNA is TGTGCCAGTCGCGAGGGGGGGGGTATGGCTGAAGCTTTCTTT. Translation gives CASREGGGMAEAFF.

The rearrangement joins TRBV9 to TRBJ2-6; D remains ambiguous. V lost 0 bases and J 0 bases, leaving 13 bases between the germline ends. CDR1 and CDR2 from the germline V gene are SGDLS and YYNGEE. The CDR3 runs 18 residues. In DNA, the CDR3 is TGTGCCAGCAGCGTAGATTGGGGTCAACCCTCTGGGGCCAACGTCCTGACTTTC. Translated: CASSVDWGQPSGANVLTF.

This clonotype was counted only a few times. J is TRBJ1-2 and V is TRBV10-2; TRBD1 matches 8 bases. Germline V CDR1 and CDR2: WSHSY, SAAADI. V was clipped by 4 bases and J by 4 bases; unmatched bases: 2. The CDR3 consists of 13 residues. The CDR3 DNA reads TGCGCCAGCAGTGGGACAGGGCCCTATGGCTACACCTTC. Its translation: CASSGTGPYGYTF.